Presented here are 28 T cell receptor beta chains from one specimen sequenced in a study of cytomegalovirus exposure and HLA in healthy donors. Both 60 Vbeta primers and 13 Jbeta primers went into the PCR. Sequenced by immunoSEQ multiplex PCR; TCRdb stores in-frame clones only, minus some. The sample comprises 95,000 to 150,000 clones, roughly 73% of which are singletons, and under 5.5% rests with the top ten. The sequencing input was PBMCs. These TCRs come from a man aged 55 to 70 in good health and CMV-seropositive.

The chain links TRBV5-1 to TRBJ1-1, with D possibly matching TRBD1 (6 bases). V dropped 4 bases and J dropped 6 bases, with 19 bases sitting between them. This CDR3 is built from 15 residues. The germline gives CDR1 SGHRS, CDR2 YFSETQ. The CDR3 bases are TGCGCCAGCAGCCCGACCGGGACAAGGACCCCTGAAGCTTTCTTT. Protein product: CASSPTGTRTPEAFF.

This clone turned up a few times. The chain is built from TRBV4-1 and TRBJ2-3; D is ambiguous. Germline-derived CDR1 and CDR2 are MGHRA and YSYEKL. The V gene lost 2 bases and the J gene lost 0 bases, with 3 bases spanning the gap. CDR3 length: 13 amino acids. CDR3 protein: CASSQPSTDTQYF. Here the CDR3 DNA reads TGCGCCAGCAGCCAACCGAGCACAGATACGCAGTATTTT.

The chain joins TRBV21-1 to TRBJ1-6. TRBV21-1 counts as a pseudogene. This CDR3 region has 16 residues. The CDR3 nucleotides read TGTGCCAGCAGCCTGGCCGCCGGAGGTGGCAATTCACCCCTCCACTTT. Translated, it gives CASSLAAGGGNSPLHF.

The J gene is TRBJ2-1, the V gene TRBV5-1; unclear D gene. The CDR3 length is 13 residues. Germline CDR1 and CDR2: SGHRS and YFSETQ. Trimming took off 5 bases at V and 5 bases at J, with 11 bases between the two ends. The CDR3: CASRPSPNNEQFF. The DNA for the CDR3 is TGCGCCAGCAGACCGAGCCCCAACAATGAGCAGTTCTTC.

In its sample, this clone was seen a few times. CDR3 residues: CASSLGGALNTEAFF. The CDR3 region has the DNA TGTGCCAGTAGTCTCGGCGGGGCTCTAAACACTGAAGCTTTCTTT. The V and J genes are TRBV19 and TRBJ1-1; D is perhaps TRBD1 (5 bases). The CDR3 loop spans 15 amino acids. Looked up from germline, CDR1 is LNHDA and CDR2 is SQIVND (reference sequence). V was shortened by 5 bases and J by 2 bases, with 15 bases between the two germline ends.

The gene calls are TRBV2 and TRBJ2-2; D is uncertain. CDR3 length equals 19 residues. The germline CDR1 and CDR2 sequences are SNHLY and FYNNEI. Trimming stripped 4 bases from V and 2 bases from J, with 23 bases between. The CDR3 DNA is TGTGCCAGCAGTGTGGTCAGGCAGCCCCGTATCAGTAACACCGGGGAGCTGTTTTTT. Amino acids: CASSVVRQPRISNTGELFF. The whole variable domain, filled in from reference TRBV2 and TRBJ2-2, reads EPEVTQTPSHQVTQMGQEVILRCVPISNHLYFYWYRQILGQKVEFLVSFYNNEISEKSEIFDDQFSVERPDGSNFTLKIRSTKLEDSAMYFCASSVVRQPRISNTGELFFGEGSRLTVL.

The CDR3 nucleotides read TGTGCCAGCAGCTTAGGCAGGGTTGATTCACCCCTCCACTTT. This gives the protein CASSLGRVDSPLHF. The genes are TRBV5-5 and TRBJ1-6, with D perhaps matching TRBD1 (5 bases). Germline CDR1 reads SGHKS; CDR2 reads YYEKEE (reference sequence). This CDR3 region has 14 residues. Trimming cost V 2 bases and J 8 bases, with 11 bases left between them.

The CDR3 here is CASSLTSGGLKETQYF. The CDR3 DNA follows: TGTGCCAGTAGTCTAACTAGCGGGGGATTAAAAGAGACCCAGTACTTC. The genes are TRBV19 and TRBJ2-5; 11 bases are shared with TRBD2. CDR1 and CDR2 (germline): LNHDA, SQIVND (reference sequence). V gave up 5 bases and J gave up 3 bases; unmatched junction bases: 8. This CDR3 is built from 16 residues.

As for this clone: Germline and junction disagree at one end, which may indicate a read error. The chain employs TRBV11-2 and TRBJ1-5; 7 bases fit TRBD1. In germline, CDR1 is SGHAT, CDR2 FQNNGV. The CDR3 runs to 15 residues. As DNA, the CDR3 is TGTGCCAGTAGCTTAGGGGGCAGACCGAATCAGCCCCAGCATTTT. Translated, it gives CASSLGGRPNQPQHF.

This clone has just a few counts. This chain joins TRBV5-5 and TRBJ2-5; TRBD1 is a possible D gene (5 bases). V lost 0 bases, J lost 4 bases, and 10 bases lay in between. The CDR3 loop spans 14 amino acids. Germline lookup yields CDR1 SGHKS and CDR2 YYEKEE (reference sequence). CDR3 coding DNA: TGTGCCAGCAGCTTGGACAGGTGGGGAGAGACCCAGTACTTC. Translation: CASSLDRWGETQYF.

This chain connects TRBV4-1 to TRBJ1-2; 12 bases match TRBD1. CDR1 and CDR2 from the germline V gene are MGHRA and YSYEKL. Unmatched junction bases numbered 4, after V lost 1 base and J lost 4 bases. The CDR3 runs 16 residues. CDR3 protein: CASSQGGQGAFYGYTF. The CDR3 DNA follows: TGCGCCAGCAGCCAAGGGGGACAGGGGGCCTTCTATGGCTACACCTTC.

The chain couples TRBV4-1 to TRBJ2-5, with TRBD1 matching over 10 bases. The CDR3 loop spans 16 amino acids. Germline CDR1 MGHRA, CDR2 YSYEKL. Losses at the gene ends were 2 bases for V and 2 bases for J; bases not matched to a gene: 5. The chain's CDR3 is CASSQRDRGLQETQYF. CDR3 DNA sequence: TGCGCCAGCAGCCAACGGGACAGGGGTCTACAAGAGACCCAGTACTTC.

The V gene is TRBV5-1, the J gene TRBJ1-1, with D maybe TRBD1 (6 bases). Per germline, CDR1 SGHRS and CDR2 YFSETQ. The CDR3 contains 13 residues. V dropped 0 bases and J dropped 6 bases, with 9 bases sitting between them. CDR3 in amino acids: CASSLVPGAEAFF. The CDR3 nucleotides read TGCGCCAGCAGCTTGGTCCCAGGGGCTGAAGCTTTCTTT. Full variable domain (missing parts from reference TRBV5-1 and TRBJ1-1): KAGVTQTPRYLIKTRGQQVTLSCSPISGHRSVSWYQQTPGQGLQFLFEYFSETQRNKGNFPGRFSGRQFSNSRSEMNVSTLELGDSALYLCASSLVPGAEAFFGQGTRLTVV.

In its sample, this clone was seen once. The chain joins TRBV5-4 to TRBJ2-7, with 10 bases that match TRBD2. Germline assignment: CDR1 SGHNT and CDR2 YYREEE (reference sequence). Germline trimming cut 0 bases from V and 3 bases from J; bases unmatched to any gene: 6. The CDR3 is 16 residues long. The CDR3 protein is CASSLGTSGVSYEQYF. The CDR3 DNA reads TGTGCCAGCAGCTTGGGTACTAGCGGGGTTAGCTACGAGCAGTACTTC.

The rearrangement links TRBV7-3 to TRBJ1-1, with TRBD1 matching 9 bases. CDR1 is SGHTA, CDR2 FQGTGA, per germline. CDR3 length: 13 residues. Trimming at V came to 3 bases and at J to 5 bases, leaving 1 base not matched to a gene. CDR3 residues: CASSLTGGTEAFF. The CDR3 coding sequence is TGTGCCAGCAGCTTGACAGGGGGTACTGAAGCTTTCTTT.

The V call is TRBV28, the J call TRBJ1-6; D is ambiguous. CDR3 length equals 15 residues. Germline V gene lookup returns CDR1 MDHEN and CDR2 SYDVKM. V lost 1 base, J lost 4 bases, and 8 bases lay in between. The CDR3 sequence: CASSLSGSYNSPLHF. The CDR3 coding sequence is TGTGCCAGCAGTTTATCTGGCAGTTATAATTCACCCCTCCACTTT.

The table lists this clone with a few counts. This chain uses TRBV4-1 with TRBJ1-5, with D unclear. Germline V CDR1 and CDR2: MGHRA, YSYEKL. The V end was cut by 0 bases, the J end by 2 bases, with 14 bases between. This CDR3 has 17 amino acids. This CDR3 reads CASSQDRTSVGNQPQHF. CDR3 nucleotides: TGCGCCAGCAGCCAAGATCGGACTTCAGTGGGCAATCAGCCCCAGCATTTT.

This sequence joins TRBV14 and TRBJ2-7; TRBD2 is a possible D gene (5 bases). The ends were cut back, 4 bases at V and 6 bases at J, with 13 bases in the middle. This CDR3 is built from 13 residues. Germline values: CDR1 SGHDN, CDR2 FVKESK. CDR3 amino acids: CASSRARAGEQYF. The CDR3 DNA sequence: TGTGCCAGCAGCCGCGCGAGGGCGGGCGAGCAGTACTTC.

The rearrangement uses TRBV30 and TRBJ2-5; 8 nucleotides line up with TRBD2. After removal of 5 bases from V and 5 bases from J, the junction contained 10 bases not matched to a gene. This CDR3 comprises 14 residues. Germline V gives CDR1 GTSNPN, CDR2 SVGIG (reference sequence). This CDR3 reads CAWAVGTSGETQYF. Here the CDR3 DNA reads TGTGCCTGGGCCGTAGGGACTAGTGGGGAGACCCAGTACTTC.

The rearrangement joins TRBV4-1 to TRBJ2-3, with D possibly being TRBD2 (6 bases). The ends were cut back, 1 base at V and 2 bases at J, with 10 bases in the middle. This CDR3 is 15 amino acids long. Per the germline V gene, CDR1 is MGHRA and CDR2 is YSYEKL. The CDR3 DNA reads as TGCGCCAGCAGCCAAGGGTGGGGGGACACAGATACGCAGTATTTT. Translation gives CASSQGWGDTDTQYF.

This clone has only a few counts. The chain combines TRBV28 with TRBJ2-3; 7 bases agree with TRBD1. The CDR3 extends over 16 amino acids. Germline lookup yields CDR1 MDHEN and CDR2 SYDVKM. The V segment lost 3 bases and the J segment 1 base; nucleotides outside the gene matches: 7. CDR3 nucleotides: TGTGCCAGCAGTTTCGGACAGGTGGAGGGCACAGATACGCAGTATTTT. Amino acids: CASSFGQVEGTDTQYF.

The chain joins TRBV19 to TRBJ1-5, with TRBD1 matching 8 bases. The junction had 6 bases not matched to a gene; V was cut back by 5 bases and J by 6 bases. This CDR3 is built from 14 residues. CDR1 is LNHDA and CDR2 is SQIVND in the germline V gene (reference sequence). In DNA, the CDR3 is TGTGCCAGTAGTTCGACAGGGGTCGGTCAGCCCCAGCATTTT. Its translation: CASSSTGVGQPQHF. Full variable domain (missing parts from reference TRBV19 and TRBJ1-5): DGGITQSPKYLFRKEGQNVTLSCEQNLNHDAMYWYRQDPGQGLRLIYYSQIVNDFQKGDIAEGYSVSREKKESFPLTVTSAQKNPTAFYLCASSSTGVGQPQHFGDGTRLSIL.

V usage is TRBV6-1 and J usage is TRBJ2-1; perhaps TRBD2 as D (6 bases). The CDR3 is 13 amino acids. V shed 4 bases and J shed 5 bases, with 9 bases lying between them. Germline values: CDR1 MNHNS, CDR2 SASEGT. CDR3 bases: TGTGCCAGCAGTGTGGACTATAACAATGAGCAGTTCTTC. Residues: CASSVDYNNEQFF.

The CDR3 spells CASRRDRDPEAFF. The CDR3 DNA reads TGTGCCAGCAGACGAGACAGGGACCCTGAAGCTTTCTTT. V is TRBV6-1 and J is TRBJ1-1; 7 positions agree with TRBD1. This CDR3 has 13 residues. V lost 6 bases, J lost 6 bases, and 7 bases stayed unmatched. From germline, CDR1 is MNHNS and CDR2 SASEGT.

V is TRBV7-9 and J is TRBJ2-6, with TRBD2 matching over 10 bases. Germline V gene data show CDR1 as SEHNR and CDR2 as FQNEAQ (reference sequence). The V and J ends lost 1 base and 1 base, in that order; junction bases with no gene match: 7. This CDR3 is 19 amino acids long. For the CDR3, the DNA is TGTGCCAGCAGCTTAGTTATGGATAGCGGGGGGTCTGGGGCCAACGTCCTGACTTTC. Protein sequence: CASSLVMDSGGSGANVLTF.

The V gene is TRBV7-8, the J gene TRBJ2-7; 7 bases match TRBD1. Germline assignment: CDR1 SGHVS and CDR2 FQNEAQ. The CDR3 extends over 16 amino acids. After removal of 5 bases from V and 6 bases from J, the junction contained 16 bases not matched to a gene. The CDR3 DNA sequence: TGTGCCAGCAGCAGCCAACCACTACCACAGGGGCCCGAGCAGTACTTC. Its translation: CASSSQPLPQGPEQYF.

This clone was counted between two and nine times. The chain is built from TRBV4-1 and TRBJ1-6, with 7 nucleotides matching TRBD1. Trimming removed 6 bases from V and 8 bases from J; junction bases left unmatched: 7. This CDR3 is built from 14 residues. Per germline, CDR1 MGHRA and CDR2 YSYEKL. The CDR3 DNA is TGCGCCAGCAGGCCGGGACAGAGAGATTCACCCCTCCACTTT. It yields the protein CASRPGQRDSPLHF.

This rearrangement joins TRBV7-9 to TRBJ1-2; D may be TRBD1 (6 bases). V was cut by 5 bases and J by 3 bases, with 13 bases left in between. Germline V CDR1 and CDR2: SEHNR, FQNEAQ (reference sequence). There are 14 residues in the CDR3. In nucleotides, the CDR3 is TGTGCCAGCAGCATACCGACAGGCTACTATGGCTACACCTTC. This sequence encodes CASSIPTGYYGYTF.